This entry lists 26 T cell receptor beta chains sequenced from one sample in a study of shared clonotypes between healthy human individuals. Here immunoSEQ multiplex PCR was the method, and the copy in TCRdb shows in-frame clones only, minus some. Among 2 million to 2.5 million clones listed, more than 85% were seen once. Sequencing was performed on naive CD4+ T cells from PBMCs. As for subset: CD45RA+ positively selected. The source is a man aged 18 to 30 in good health. Some clones in this sample may be carry-over from other donors' samples.

The V gene is TRBV6-1, the J gene TRBJ2-1, with TRBD2 matching over 8 bases. V shed 4 bases, J shed 5 bases, and the junction held 7 bases outside the gene matches. Per the germline V gene, CDR1 is MNHNS and CDR2 is SASEGT. The CDR3 length is 15 residues. The CDR3: CASSGIAGINNEQFF. The CDR3 DNA follows: TGTGCCAGCAGTGGAATAGCGGGAATCAACAATGAGCAGTTCTTC.

This clone appeared a single time. The chain has TRBV5-1 and TRBJ2-1; 10 nucleotides agree with TRBD1. This CDR3 is 15 amino acids long. From germline, CDR1 is SGHRS and CDR2 YFSETQ. The trim removed 0 bases at V and 8 bases at J, leaving 5 bases unmatched. CDR3 nucleotide sequence: TGCGCCAGCAGCTTGGGGACAGGGGGGATCGATGAGCAGTTCTTC. The encoded protein is CASSLGTGGIDEQFF.

The chain combines TRBV6-6 with TRBJ1-1; D unresolved. The CDR3 consists of 12 residues. Germline CDR1 and CDR2: MNHNY and SVGAGI (reference sequence). With 2 bases removed from V and 8 bases from J, the gap between germline ends came to 9 bases. CDR3 region: CASSYPGGEAFF. The CDR3 DNA follows: TGTGCCAGCAGTTACCCCGGTGGGGAAGCTTTCTTT.

This chain joins TRBV18 and TRBJ2-5; no clear D gene. CDR1 and CDR2 (germline): KGHSH, LQKENI. The CDR3 totals 14 residues. With 3 bases removed from V and 5 bases from J, the gap between germline ends came to 13 bases. CDR3 coding DNA: TGTGCCAGCTCACCCCGCAGGATCCTGGAGACCCAGTACTTC. It translates to CASSPRRILETQYF.

The chain combines TRBV28 with TRBJ1-2; 8 bases line up with TRBD1. The CDR3 sequence is 16 residues long. Germline V gives CDR1 MDHEN, CDR2 SYDVKM. J was trimmed by 4 bases and V by 4 bases; bases with no gene match: 11. The CDR3 reads CASSSSGTGEIYGYTF. The CDR3 DNA is TGTGCCAGCAGTTCCTCCGGGACAGGCGAAATCTATGGCTACACCTTC.

The gene calls are TRBV27 and TRBJ2-7, with a possible D match to TRBD2 (5 bases). Germline V lookup: CDR1 MNHEY, CDR2 SMNVEV (reference sequence). Trimming removed 3 bases from V and 9 bases from J, with 15 bases in between. This CDR3 spans 13 amino acids. The CDR3 nucleotides are TGTGCCAGCAGTTTCAGACGGGAAACGGGGCAGTACTTC. Its protein is CASSFRRETGQYF.

J is TRBJ2-5 and V is TRBV28, with TRBD1 matching over 10 bases. CDR3 length: 16 residues. V lost 5 bases, J lost 1 base, and 7 bases stayed unmatched. Germline CDR1 and CDR2: MDHEN and SYDVKM. Here the CDR3 DNA reads TGTGCCAGCAGTCCCCTGGGACAGGGGATCCAAGAGACCCAGTACTTC. The encoded protein is CASSPLGQGIQETQYF.

Concerning this clone: Other DNA sequences in this specimen translate into the identical CDR3. The V gene is TRBV4-1, the J gene TRBJ1-2; 8 nucleotides agree with TRBD1. Trimming at V came to 5 bases and at J to 4 bases, leaving 3 bases not matched to a gene. CDR3 length equals 13 residues. The germline CDR1 and CDR2 sequences are MGHRA and YSYEKL. The CDR3 bases are TGCGCCAGCAGCGGACAGGGCGGCTATGGCTACACCTTC. This sequence encodes CASSGQGGYGYTF.

The chain combines TRBV28 with TRBJ2-1; 8 nucleotides line up with TRBD1. Losses at the gene ends were 6 bases for V and 4 bases for J; bases not matched to a gene: 8. CDR1 is MDHEN, CDR2 SYDVKM, per germline. This CDR3 is 15 amino acids long. CDR3 loop: CASREEQGGYNEQFF. The DNA for the CDR3 is TGTGCCAGCAGAGAAGAACAGGGGGGTTACAATGAGCAGTTCTTC.

The CDR3 reads CASSKPGYGANVLTF. The CDR3 DNA reads as TGTGCCAGCAGCAAACCTGGATATGGGGCCAACGTCCTGACTTTC. This chain uses TRBV28 with TRBJ2-6; D is uncertain. Germline V gene lookup returns CDR1 MDHEN and CDR2 SYDVKM. This CDR3 has 15 residues. Trimming left V 6 bases short and J 3 bases short, with 12 bases between.

V and J are TRBV19 and TRBJ1-5, with D possibly being TRBD1 (6 bases). CDR3 length equals 13 residues. Germline V gene data show CDR1 as LNHDA and CDR2 as SQIVND (reference sequence). V lost 3 bases to trimming and J lost 6 bases, with 9 bases between them. DNA of the CDR3: TGTGCCAGTAGTATCACAGGGAGTCAGCCCCAGCATTTT. Protein product: CASSITGSQPQHF.

This chain joins TRBV7-3 and TRBJ2-1, with 7 nucleotides matching TRBD1. The CDR3 runs to 17 residues. Trimming cost V 5 bases and J 0 bases; bases outside gene matches: 10. Germline lookup yields CDR1 SGHTA and CDR2 FQGTGA. The CDR3 here is CASSPGGRGTSYNEQFF. CDR3 nucleotides: TGTGCCAGCAGCCCAGGGGGTAGAGGGACCTCCTACAATGAGCAGTTCTTC.

The chain couples TRBV12-5 to TRBJ2-3; 12 nucleotides match TRBD2. This CDR3 has 16 residues. From germline, CDR1 is LGHNT and CDR2 FRNRAP. After removal of 0 bases from V and 4 bases from J, the junction contained 2 bases not matched to a gene. CDR3 nucleotides: TGTGCTAGTGGTTTGGTGGCTAGCGGGAGGGCAGATACGCAGTATTTT. Protein: CASGLVASGRADTQYF.

The chain couples TRBV10-3 to TRBJ1-4, with D unclear. Trimming shortened V by 9 bases and J by 8 bases, and 16 bases separated the two germline ends. Germline values: CDR1 ENHRY, CDR2 SYGVKD. The CDR3 runs to 13 residues. The CDR3 sequence: CAINQVEGEKLFF. DNA of the CDR3: TGTGCCATTAACCAGGTCGAAGGAGAAAAACTGTTTTTT.

The chain recombines TRBV21-1 with TRBJ2-4. TRBV21-1 is a documented pseudogene. The CDR3 totals 20 residues. The CDR3 nucleotides are TGTGCCAGCAGCAAAGGACTAAATCTAAGGGGCCTACCCCAGGAAAACATTCAGTACTTC. It specifies CASSKGLNLRGLPQENIQYF.

The V and J genes are TRBV27 and TRBJ1-1; D may be TRBD1 (5 bases). CDR1 is MNHEY, CDR2 SMNVEV, per germline (reference sequence). The CDR3 loop spans 17 amino acids. V was cut by 2 bases and J by 3 bases, with 19 bases left in between. In DNA form, the CDR3 reads TGTGCCAGCAGTTTAGCTCCCTACAGGTCGGGGGACACTGAAGCTTTCTTT. Translating gives CASSLAPYRSGDTEAFF.

In the case of this clone: In the same sample, other DNA sequences code for this CDR3. V gene TRBV18 combines with J gene TRBJ2-5; the D is unclear. CDR3 size: 13 residues. CDR1 is KGHSH, CDR2 LQKENI, per germline. Trimming left V 1 base short and J 2 bases short, with 5 bases between. CDR3: CASSPRGQETQYF. CDR3 sequence (DNA): TGTGCCAGCTCACCACGGGGTCAAGAGACCCAGTACTTC. The full variable domain, its missing parts supplied by reference TRBV18 and TRBJ2-5, is NAGVMQNPRHLVRRRGQEARLRCSPMKGHSHVYWYRQLPEEGLKFMVYLQKENIIDESGMPKERFSAEFPKEGPSILRIQQVVRGDSAAYFCASSPRGQETQYFGPGTRLLVL.

With regard to this clone: The same CDR3 is also encoded by other DNA sequences in this sample. V and J are TRBV28 and TRBJ1-5, with D hard to call. The V end lost 3 bases, the J end lost 6 bases, and 6 bases lay between the germline ends. The germline gives CDR1 MDHEN, CDR2 SYDVKM. The CDR3 has 12 amino acids. CDR3: CASSFILQPQHF. The CDR3 nucleotides are TGTGCCAGCAGTTTTATTCTTCAGCCCCAGCATTTT.

The chain carries TRBV9 and TRBJ1-4; the D is unclear. There are 15 residues in the CDR3. V lost 3 bases, J lost 3 bases, and 12 bases lay in between. The germline CDR1 and CDR2 sequences are SGDLS and YYNGEE. The CDR3 DNA reads TGTGCCAGCAGCGCACTCTCCGGGGCTAATGAAAAACTGTTTTTT. Translated, it gives CASSALSGANEKLFF.

As regards this clone: The same CDR3 also results from other DNA sequences found in this sample. This chain connects TRBV7-6 to TRBJ2-7, with D unresolved. Germline CDR1 and CDR2: SGHVS and FNYEAQ. The CDR3 runs 13 residues. Trimming removed 1 base at V and 0 bases at J, with 4 bases between. The CDR3 bases are TGTGCCAGCAGCTTAGGTATCTCCTACGAGCAGTACTTC. Residues: CASSLGISYEQYF.

The CDR3 coding sequence is TGCGCCAGCAGCTTGGGGTTCGACGAGCAGTACTTC. Its translation is CASSLGFDEQYF. This chain connects TRBV5-1 to TRBJ2-7; D gene ambiguous. This CDR3 comprises 12 residues. Deletions cut 0 bases from V and 5 bases from J, with 6 bases between. The germline gives CDR1 SGHRS, CDR2 YFSETQ.

The rearrangement links TRBV19 to TRBJ1-5, with a tentative D call TRBD1 (5 bases). Germline values: CDR1 LNHDA, CDR2 SQIVND (reference sequence). V lost 5 bases and J lost 6, with 14 bases in between. The CDR3 runs to 14 residues. For the CDR3, the DNA is TGTGCCAGTAGTGTTTCAGGGTTCAGTCAGCCCCAGCATTTT. It codes for CASSVSGFSQPQHF.

The gene calls are TRBV28 and TRBJ1-2, with D unresolved. Germline CDR1 MDHEN, CDR2 SYDVKM. CDR3 size: 15 residues. V lost 4 bases and J 4 bases, leaving 16 bases between the germline ends. The CDR3 sequence is CASSSWAEPGYGYTF. CDR3 in DNA: TGTGCCAGCAGTTCTTGGGCAGAGCCGGGCTATGGCTACACCTTC.

This sequence joins TRBV19 and TRBJ2-7; 8 positions match TRBD2. Trimming cost V 6 bases and J 4 bases; bases outside gene matches: 11. Looked up from germline, CDR1 is LNHDA and CDR2 is SQIVND (reference sequence). The CDR3 runs 15 residues. The CDR3 sequence: CASRERSSGSYEQYF. CDR3 in DNA: TGTGCCAGTAGGGAGAGGTCGAGCGGGAGTTACGAGCAGTACTTC.

The chain combines TRBV9 with TRBJ2-1, with TRBD2 identical over 8 bases. V lost 1 base, J lost 4 bases, and 13 bases stayed unmatched. CDR1 and CDR2 from the germline V gene are SGDLS and YYNGEE. The CDR3 totals 18 residues. CDR3 nucleotide sequence: TGTGCCAGCAGCGTAAATCCACGGACTAGCAGGGATTACAATGAGCAGTTCTTC. Translated, it gives CASSVNPRTSRDYNEQFF.

The chain links TRBV9 to TRBJ2-1; D may be TRBD2 (5 bases). The CDR3 has 16 amino acids. V was shortened by 0 bases and J by 4 bases, with 14 bases between the two germline ends. CDR1 is SGDLS and CDR2 is YYNGEE in the germline V gene. CDR3 region: CASSVEATKIYNEQFF. For the CDR3, the DNA is TGTGCCAGCAGCGTAGAGGCGACTAAAATATACAATGAGCAGTTCTTC.